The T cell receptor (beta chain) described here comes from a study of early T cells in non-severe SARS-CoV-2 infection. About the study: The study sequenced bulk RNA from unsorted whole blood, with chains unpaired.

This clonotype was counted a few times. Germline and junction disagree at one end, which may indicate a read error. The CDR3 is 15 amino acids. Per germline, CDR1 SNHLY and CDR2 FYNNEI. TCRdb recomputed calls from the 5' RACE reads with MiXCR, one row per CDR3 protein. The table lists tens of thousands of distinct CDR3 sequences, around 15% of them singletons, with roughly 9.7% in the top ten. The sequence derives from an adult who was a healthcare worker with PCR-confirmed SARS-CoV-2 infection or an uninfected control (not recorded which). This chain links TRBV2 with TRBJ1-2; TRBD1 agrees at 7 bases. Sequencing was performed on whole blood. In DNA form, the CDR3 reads TGTGCCAGCAGTGAAGGTTCCAGGGGGGACACAGGCTACTCCTTC. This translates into CASSEGSRGDTGYSF.